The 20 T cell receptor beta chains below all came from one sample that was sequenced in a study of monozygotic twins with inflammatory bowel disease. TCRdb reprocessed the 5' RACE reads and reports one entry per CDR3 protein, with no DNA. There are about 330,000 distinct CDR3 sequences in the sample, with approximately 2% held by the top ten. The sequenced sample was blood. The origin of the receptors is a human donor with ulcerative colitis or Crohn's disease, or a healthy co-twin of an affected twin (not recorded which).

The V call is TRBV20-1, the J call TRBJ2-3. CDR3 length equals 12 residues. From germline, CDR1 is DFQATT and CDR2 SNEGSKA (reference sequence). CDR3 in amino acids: CSAPLATDTQYF.

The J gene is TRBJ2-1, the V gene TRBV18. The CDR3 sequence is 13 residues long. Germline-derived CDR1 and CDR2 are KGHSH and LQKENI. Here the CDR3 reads CASSPQEHNEQFF. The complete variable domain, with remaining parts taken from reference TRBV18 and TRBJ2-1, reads NAGVMQNPRHLVRRRGQEARLRCSPMKGHSHVYWYRQLPEEGLKFMVYLQKENIIDESGMPKERFSAEFPKEGPSILRIQQVVRGDSAAYFCASSPQEHNEQFFGPGTRLTVL.

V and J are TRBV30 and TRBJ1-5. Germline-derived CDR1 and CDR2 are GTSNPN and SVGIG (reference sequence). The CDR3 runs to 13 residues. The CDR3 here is CAWSVRVNQPQHF.

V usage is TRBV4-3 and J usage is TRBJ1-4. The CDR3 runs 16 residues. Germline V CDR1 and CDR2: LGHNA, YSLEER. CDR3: CASSHREGGTNEKLFF.

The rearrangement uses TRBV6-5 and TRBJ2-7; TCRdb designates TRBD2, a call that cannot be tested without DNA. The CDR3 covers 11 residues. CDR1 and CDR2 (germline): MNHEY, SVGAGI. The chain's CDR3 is CATLGGYEQYF.

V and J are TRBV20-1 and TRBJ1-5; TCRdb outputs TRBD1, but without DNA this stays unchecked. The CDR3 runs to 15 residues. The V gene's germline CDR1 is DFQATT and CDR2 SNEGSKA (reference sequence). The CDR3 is CSARLEGDSNQPQHF.

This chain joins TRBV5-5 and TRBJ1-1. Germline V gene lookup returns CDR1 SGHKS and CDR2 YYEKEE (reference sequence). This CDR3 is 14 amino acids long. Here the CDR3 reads CASSLVAGTTEAFF.

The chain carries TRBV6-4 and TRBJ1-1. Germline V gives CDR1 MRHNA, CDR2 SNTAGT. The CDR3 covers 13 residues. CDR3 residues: CASSYRWYTEAFF.

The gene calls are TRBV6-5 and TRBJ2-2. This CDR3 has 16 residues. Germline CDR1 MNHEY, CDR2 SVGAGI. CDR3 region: CASSYTSSANTGELFF.

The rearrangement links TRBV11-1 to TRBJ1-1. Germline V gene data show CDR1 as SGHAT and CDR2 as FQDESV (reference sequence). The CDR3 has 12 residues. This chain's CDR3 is CASSLDWSEAFF. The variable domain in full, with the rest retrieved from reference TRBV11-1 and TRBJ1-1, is EAEVAQSPRYKITEKSQAVAFWCDPISGHATLYWYRQILGQGPELLVQFQDESVVDDSQLPKDRFSAERLKGVDSTLKIQPAELGDSAMYLCASSLDWSEAFFGQGTRLTVV.

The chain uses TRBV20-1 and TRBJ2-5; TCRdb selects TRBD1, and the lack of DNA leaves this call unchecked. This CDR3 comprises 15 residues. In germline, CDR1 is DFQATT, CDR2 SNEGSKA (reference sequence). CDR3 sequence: CSAPSRQFVGETQYF.

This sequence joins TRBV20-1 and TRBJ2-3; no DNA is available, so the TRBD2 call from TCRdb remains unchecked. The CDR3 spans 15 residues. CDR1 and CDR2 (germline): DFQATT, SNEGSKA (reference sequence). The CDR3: CSASGTSGTTDTQYF.

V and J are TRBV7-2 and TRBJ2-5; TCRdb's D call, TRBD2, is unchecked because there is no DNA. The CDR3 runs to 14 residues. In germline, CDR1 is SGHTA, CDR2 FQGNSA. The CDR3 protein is CASSSYSPQETQYF. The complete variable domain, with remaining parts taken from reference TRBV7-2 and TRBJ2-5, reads GAGVSQSPSNKVTEKGKDVELRCDPISGHTALYWYRQSLGQGLEFLIYFQGNSAPDKSGLPSDRFSAERTGGSVSTLTIQRTQQEDSAVYLCASSSYSPQETQYFGPGTRLLVL.

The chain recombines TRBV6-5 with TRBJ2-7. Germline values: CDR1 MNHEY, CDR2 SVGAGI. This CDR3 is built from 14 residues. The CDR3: CASSYGRGAYEQYF.

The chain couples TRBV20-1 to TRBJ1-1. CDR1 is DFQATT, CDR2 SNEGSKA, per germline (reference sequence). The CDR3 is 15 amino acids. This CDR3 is CSARTPRILNTEAFF.

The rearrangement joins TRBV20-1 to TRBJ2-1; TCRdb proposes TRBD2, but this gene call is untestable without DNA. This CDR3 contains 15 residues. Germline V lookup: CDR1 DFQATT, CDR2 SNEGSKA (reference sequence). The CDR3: CSARSGSMAYNEQFF.

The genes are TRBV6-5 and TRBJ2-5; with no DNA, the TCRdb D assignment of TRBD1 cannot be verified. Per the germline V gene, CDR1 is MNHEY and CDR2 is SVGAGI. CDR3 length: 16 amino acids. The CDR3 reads CASSYNTRGTQETQYF.

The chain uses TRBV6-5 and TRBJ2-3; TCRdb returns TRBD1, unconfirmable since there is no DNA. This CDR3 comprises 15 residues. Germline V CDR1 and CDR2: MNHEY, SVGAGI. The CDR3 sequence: CASSSGTGDTDTQYF.

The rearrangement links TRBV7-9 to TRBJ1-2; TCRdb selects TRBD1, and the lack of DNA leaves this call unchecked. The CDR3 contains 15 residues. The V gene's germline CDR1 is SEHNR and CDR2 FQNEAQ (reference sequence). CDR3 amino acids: CASSSGQGSPYGYTF.

CDR3: CASSLERGGLYEQYF. This chain joins TRBV7-2 and TRBJ2-7; TCRdb selects TRBD1, and the lack of DNA leaves this call unchecked. In germline, CDR1 is SGHTA, CDR2 FQGNSA. The CDR3 is 15 amino acids. Supplemented by reference TRBV7-2 and TRBJ2-7, the full variable domain reads GAGVSQSPSNKVTEKGKDVELRCDPISGHTALYWYRQSLGQGLEFLIYFQGNSAPDKSGLPSDRFSAERTGGSVSTLTIQRTQQEDSAVYLCASSLERGGLYEQYFGPGTRLTVT.